What follows is one T cell receptor (beta chain) and its context. Its antigen is currently unknown. Pooling covered second doses at about 4 or about 12 weeks. Trimming pared 1 base from V and 4 bases from J, leaving 17 bases between. This CDR3 spans 16 amino acids. The V gene's germline CDR1 is SNHLY and CDR2 FYNNEI. This entry is derived from a study of T cell responses to AZD1222 COVID-19 vaccine. The table came from immunoSEQ multiplex PCR; TCRdb's copy has only in-frame clones and leaves some out. The sample records 130,000 or so clones, approximately 91% being singletons. Study conclusions and caveats: A mostly white British donor set with more females was recruited, and clonal diversity was possibly underestimated.

The origin of this receptor is an adult who received the AZD1222 COVID-19 vaccine. Sample: peripheral blood, taken 28 days after the second AZD1222 dose. This chain links TRBV2 with TRBJ2-7; D unclear. Written as DNA, the CDR3 is TGTGCCAGCAGTGAAGGAACCAGGAGATTAGGGTACGAGCAGTACTTC. It specifies CASSEGTRRLGYEQYF.